This TCR beta chain appears in the sequencing data of a study of blood T cell repertoires in COVID-19. As for the study in general: The samples span acute and convalescent COVID-19 from the United States, Italy and Spain. Sources were T cells, B-cell-depleted T cells, or PBMCs; the material itself was cDNA or gDNA.

Authors' methods: Amplification from reference gene primers served as the basis for estimated nucleated cell counts. Data came from immunoSEQ multiplex PCR; TCRdb stores just in-frame clones and leaves some out. That table is the source of V, J and clone size, and D and trimming were worked out from the DNA. The table includes 120,000 to 150,000 clones, roughly 87% detected once. This CDR3 comprises 15 residues. J gave up 2 bases and V 4 bases, and 7 bases lay outside the gene matches. Germline-derived CDR1 and CDR2 are LGHDT and YNNKEL (reference sequence). The sequencing sample was made of peripheral blood. The chain has TRBV3-1 (or the pseudogene TRBV3-2) and TRBJ1-2, with TRBD1 matching over 7 bases. This receptor was identified in a human donor in a cohort sampled during active COVID-19. As DNA, the CDR3 is TGTGCCAGCAGCCTCGGACAGGCCGTCAACTATGGCTACACCTTC. It specifies CASSLGQAVNYGYTF.